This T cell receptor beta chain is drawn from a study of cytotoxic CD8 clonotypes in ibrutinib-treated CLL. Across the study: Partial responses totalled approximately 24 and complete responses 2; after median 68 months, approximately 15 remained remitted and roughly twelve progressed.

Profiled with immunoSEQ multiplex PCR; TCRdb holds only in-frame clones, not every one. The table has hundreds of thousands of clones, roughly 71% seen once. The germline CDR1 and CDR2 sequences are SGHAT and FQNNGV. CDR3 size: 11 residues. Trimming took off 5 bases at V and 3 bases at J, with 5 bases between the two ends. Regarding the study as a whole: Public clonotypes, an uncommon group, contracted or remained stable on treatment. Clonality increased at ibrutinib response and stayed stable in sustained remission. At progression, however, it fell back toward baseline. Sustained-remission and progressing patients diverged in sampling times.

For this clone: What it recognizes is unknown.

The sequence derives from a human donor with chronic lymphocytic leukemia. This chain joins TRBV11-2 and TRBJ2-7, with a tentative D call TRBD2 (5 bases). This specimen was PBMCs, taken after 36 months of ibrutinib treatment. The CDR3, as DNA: TGTGCCAGCAGCGCGGGCTACGAGCAGTACTTC. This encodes CASSAGYEQYF.